One and the same sample provided the 2 T cell receptor beta chains below, sequenced in a study of beta chain features in type 1 diabetes. For these TCRs, the target antigens are not known. Study-level points and caveats: Researchers report that Type 1 diabetes patients had moderately but significantly shorter TCRB CDR3s across all four CD4+ subsets.

The whole isolated RNA underwent reverse transcription, so sequencing captured expressed TCRB transcripts. Using immunoSEQ multiplex PCR, the repertoire was profiled, and TCRdb retains in-frame clones only, with some absent. The sample consists of around 600,000 clones, around 12% of them appearing once. The specimen was naive CD4+ T cells from blood. Receptor source: a man in his thirties or forties with type 1 diabetes.

This chain uses TRBV5-4 with TRBJ2-3, with a tentative D call TRBD2 (5 bases). Germline lookup yields CDR1 SGHNT and CDR2 YYREEE (reference sequence). The length of the CDR3 is 14 residues. Between the trimmed V and J ends, which lost 7 bases and 5 bases, there was a span of 17 bases. Here the CDR3 DNA reads TGTGCCAGCTCGCGGGCCCTTGATCAAGATACGCAGTATTTT. Protein: CASSRALDQDTQYF.

The chain employs TRBV2 and TRBJ2-5; 8 nucleotides align to TRBD2. Per germline, CDR1 SNHLY and CDR2 FYNNEI. Losses at the gene ends were 6 bases for V and 0 bases for J; bases not matched to a gene: 6. The CDR3 is 15 amino acids. The CDR3: CASSPGLGNQETQYF. The CDR3 DNA reads as TGTGCCAGCAGCCCGGGACTAGGGAACCAAGAGACCCAGTACTTC. Complete variable domain (other parts from reference TRBV2 and TRBJ2-5): EPEVTQTPSHQVTQMGQEVILRCVPISNHLYFYWYRQILGQKVEFLVSFYNNEISEKSEIFDDQFSVERPDGSNFTLKIRSTKLEDSAMYFCASSPGLGNQETQYFGPGTRLLVL.